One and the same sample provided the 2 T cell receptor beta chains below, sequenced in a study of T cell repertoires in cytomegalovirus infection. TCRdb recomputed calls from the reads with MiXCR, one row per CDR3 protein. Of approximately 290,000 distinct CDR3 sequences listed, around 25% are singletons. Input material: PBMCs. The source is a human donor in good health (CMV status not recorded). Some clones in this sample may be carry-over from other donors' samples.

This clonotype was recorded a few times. This CDR3 reads CASSLGVGAGYTF. In nucleotides, the CDR3 is TGTGCCAGCAGCTTAGGGGTAGGGGCTGGCTACACCTTC. V and J are TRBV7-9 and TRBJ1-2; D is possibly TRBD1 (5 bases). CDR1 SEHNR and CDR2 FQNEAQ come from the germline V gene (reference sequence). V was clipped by 1 base and J by 7 bases, with 10 bases between them. The CDR3 has 13 amino acids.

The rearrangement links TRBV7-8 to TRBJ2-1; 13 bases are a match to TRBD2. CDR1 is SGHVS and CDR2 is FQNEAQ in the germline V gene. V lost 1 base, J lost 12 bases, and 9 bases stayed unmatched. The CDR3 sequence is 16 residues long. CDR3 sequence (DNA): TGTGCCAGCAGCTTAGTGGGACGGACTAGCGGGAGTGGGCAGTTCTTC. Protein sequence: CASSLVGRTSGSGQFF.